Listed below are T cell receptor beta chains from one sample, sequenced in a study of blood T cells in healthy people across ages. A single record per CDR3 protein comes from TCRdb applying MiXCR to the 5' RACE reads. The sample holds more than 650,000 distinct CDR3 sequences, 20% to 25% seen once. Sequenced sample: blood. The receptors derive from a man between 70 and 80 years old in good health. The CDR3 runs from the conserved cysteine through the conserved F or W. D genes are given only for firm matches. Clone size is not always given. Where it is, it says once, few, many or a class for expanded clones.

D gene: .; V gene: TRBV5-1; clone size: .; J gene: TRBJ2-1; CDR3 protein: CASSTAVSSGGYNEQFF; CDR3 DNA: TGCGCCAGCAGCACCGCGGTCAGCTCAGGAGGTTACAATGAGCAGTTCTTC
D gene: .; V gene: TRBV5-6; clone size: once; J gene: TRBJ2-1; CDR3 protein: CVSSLTRDEQFF; CDR3 DNA: TGTGTCAGCAGCTTGACGCGTGATGAGCAGTTCTTC
D gene: .; V gene: TRBV5-6; clone size: .; J gene: TRBJ1-1; CDR3 protein: CASSVGVEAFF; CDR3 DNA: TGTGCCAGCAGCGTCGGGGTGGAGGCTTTCTTT
D gene: .; V gene: TRBV12-3/TRBV12-4; clone size: many; J gene: TRBJ2-7; CDR3 protein: CASSLGTASYEQYF; CDR3 DNA: TGTGCCAGCAGTTTAGGGACAGCCTCCTACGAGCAGTACTTC
D gene: .; V gene: TRBV2; clone size: .; J gene: TRBJ2-7; CDR3 protein: CASRRLFLYEQYF; CDR3 DNA: TGTGCCAGCAGACGACTTTTCCTCTACGAGCAGTACTTC
D gene: TRBD1; V gene: TRBV6-5; clone size: .; J gene: TRBJ2-7; CDR3 protein: CASSFLLGTGRYEQYF; CDR3 DNA: TGTGCCAGCAGTTTCCTCCTCGGGACAGGGCGTTACGAGCAGTACTTC
D gene: .; V gene: TRBV29-1; clone size: few; J gene: TRBJ2-4; CDR3 protein: CSVSGVAANIQYF; CDR3 DNA: TGCAGCGTTTCAGGGGTCGCCGCGAACATTCAGTACTTC
D gene: .; V gene: TRBV10-3; clone size: few; J gene: TRBJ2-1; CDR3 protein: CAISESKGEGVDEQFF; CDR3 DNA: TGTGCCATCAGTGAGTCGAAGGGAGAGGGGGTGGATGAGCAGTTCTTC
D gene: TRBD2; V gene: TRBV15; clone size: .; J gene: TRBJ2-1; CDR3 protein: CATSRDRTSGRLVGNEQFF; CDR3 DNA: TGTGCCACCAGCAGAGACCGGACTAGCGGGAGATTGGTTGGGAATGAGCAGTTCTTC
D gene: TRBD1; V gene: TRBV10-3; clone size: .; J gene: TRBJ2-7; CDR3 protein: CAISRDRVNEQYF; CDR3 DNA: TGTGCCATCAGTCGGGACAGGGTAAACGAGCAGTACTTC
D gene: .; V gene: TRBV4-3; clone size: few; J gene: TRBJ2-6; CDR3 protein: CASSQDTDSGANVLTF; CDR3 DNA: TGCGCCAGCAGCCAAGATACAGACTCTGGGGCCAACGTCCTGACTTTC
D gene: TRBD2; V gene: TRBV7-2; clone size: many; J gene: TRBJ2-7; CDR3 protein: CASSSGTSIHEQYF; CDR3 DNA: TGTGCCAGCAGCTCAGGGACTAGCATCCACGAGCAGTACTTC
D gene: TRBD1; V gene: TRBV12-3/TRBV12-4; clone size: many; J gene: TRBJ1-1; CDR3 protein: CASSLSGGTEAFF; CDR3 DNA: TGTGCCAGCAGTTTATCAGGGGGGACTGAAGCTTTCTTT
D gene: .; V gene: TRBV28; clone size: few; J gene: TRBJ2-1; CDR3 protein: CATLTVSYNEQFF; CDR3 DNA: TGTGCCACCCTCACCGTGTCCTACAATGAGCAGTTCTTC
D gene: .; V gene: TRBV6-5; clone size: .; J gene: TRBJ1-2; CDR3 protein: CASSYGDRRLYGYTF; CDR3 DNA: TGTGCCAGCAGTTACGGTGACAGGAGATTATATGGCTACACCTTC
D gene: .; V gene: TRBV20-1; clone size: few; J gene: TRBJ2-7; CDR3 protein: CSARDPRRQVMAYEQYF; CDR3 DNA: TGCAGTGCTAGAGATCCCCGGAGACAGGTCATGGCCTACGAGCAGTACTTC
D gene: .; V gene: TRBV6-5; clone size: .; J gene: TRBJ1-4; CDR3 protein: CASSYAHLGGGNEKLFF; CDR3 DNA: TGTGCCAGCAGTTACGCCCATTTAGGTGGAGGGAATGAAAAACTGTTTTTT
D gene: .; V gene: TRBV5-6; clone size: few; J gene: TRBJ2-7; CDR3 protein: CASSLVMGGAFYEQYF; CDR3 DNA: TGTGCCAGCAGCTTGGTTATGGGGGGGGCCTTCTACGAGCAGTACTTC
D gene: .; V gene: TRBV7-2; clone size: few; J gene: TRBJ2-5; CDR3 protein: CASSFGPNQETQYF; CDR3 DNA: TGTGCCAGCAGCTTTGGGCCAAACCAAGAGACCCAGTACTTC
D gene: TRBD2; V gene: TRBV20-1; clone size: .; J gene: TRBJ2-1; CDR3 protein: CSAPRAGGSYNEQFF; CDR3 DNA: TGCAGTGCCCCGAGGGCGGGAGGAAGCTACAATGAGCAGTTCTTC
D gene: TRBD2; V gene: TRBV4-3; clone size: .; J gene: TRBJ2-2; CDR3 protein: CASSQEQRASGRLHSGELFF; CDR3 DNA: TGCGCCAGCAGCCAAGAACAACGGGCTAGCGGGAGGTTACATTCCGGGGAGCTGTTTTTT
D gene: .; V gene: TRBV11-3; clone size: .; J gene: TRBJ1-2; CDR3 protein: CASSLVPGNYGYTF; CDR3 DNA: TGTGCCAGCAGCTTAGTTCCAGGCAACTATGGCTACACCTTC
D gene: .; V gene: TRBV5-1; clone size: .; J gene: TRBJ1-1; CDR3 protein: CASSLGESTEAFF; CDR3 DNA: TGCGCCAGCAGCTTGGGGGAGTCCACTGAAGCTTTCTTT
D gene: .; V gene: TRBV5-1; clone size: .; J gene: TRBJ1-1; CDR3 protein: CASSLPQVNTEAFF; CDR3 DNA: TGCGCCAGCAGCTTGCCACAAGTGAACACTGAAGCTTTCTTT
D gene: TRBD1; V gene: TRBV5-1; clone size: few; J gene: TRBJ2-5; CDR3 protein: CASNSYGTGETQYF; CDR3 DNA: TGCGCCAGCAATTCCTACGGGACAGGGGAGACCCAGTACTTC
D gene: TRBD1; V gene: TRBV20-1; clone size: .; J gene: TRBJ1-2; CDR3 protein: CSAPDRGHYGYTF; CDR3 DNA: TGCAGTGCCCCGGACAGGGGGCACTATGGCTACACCTTC
D gene: TRBD1; V gene: TRBV20-1; clone size: .; J gene: TRBJ1-1; CDR3 protein: CSALEGAYRTEAFF; CDR3 DNA: TGCAGCGCTCTTGAGGGGGCATATCGGACTGAAGCTTTCTTT
D gene: .; V gene: TRBV6-1; clone size: few; J gene: TRBJ1-3; CDR3 protein: CASTPGQENTIYF; CDR3 DNA: TGTGCCAGCACCCCGGGTCAGGAAAACACCATATATTTT
D gene: .; V gene: TRBV7-9; clone size: few; J gene: TRBJ1-3; CDR3 protein: CASSFDWNTIYF; CDR3 DNA: TGTGCCAGCAGCTTTGATTGGAACACCATATATTTT
D gene: .; V gene: TRBV5-1; clone size: .; J gene: TRBJ2-3; CDR3 protein: CASSLAVGGFTDTQYF; CDR3 DNA: TGCGCCAGCAGCTTGGCAGTCGGCGGATTCACAGATACGCAGTATTTT
D gene: TRBD1; V gene: TRBV5-8; clone size: few; J gene: TRBJ1-5; CDR3 protein: CASSSGTGNSNQPQHF; CDR3 DNA: TGTGCCAGCAGCTCCGGGACAGGGAATAGCAATCAGCCCCAGCATTTT
D gene: TRBD1; V gene: TRBV20-1; clone size: few; J gene: TRBJ1-1; CDR3 protein: CSASDRTGANTEAFF; CDR3 DNA: TGCAGTGCTAGCGATCGGACAGGTGCTAACACTGAAGCTTTCTTT
D gene: TRBD2; V gene: TRBV5-1; clone size: .; J gene: TRBJ2-1; CDR3 protein: CASSFGGTSNNEQFF; CDR3 DNA: TGCGCCAGCAGCTTTGGTGGGACTAGCAACAATGAGCAGTTCTTC
D gene: TRBD1; V gene: TRBV12-3/TRBV12-4; clone size: many; J gene: TRBJ1-2; CDR3 protein: CASSYLGTGVYGYTF; CDR3 DNA: TGTGCCAGCAGTTACCTTGGGACAGGGGTCTATGGCTACACCTTC
D gene: .; V gene: TRBV5-1; clone size: .; J gene: TRBJ1-4; CDR3 protein: CASSSLSGNSEKLFF; CDR3 DNA: TGCGCCAGCAGCTCCCTTTCAGGGAATAGTGAAAAACTGTTTTTT
D gene: .; V gene: TRBV28; clone size: .; J gene: TRBJ2-3; CDR3 protein: CASSNVTWAGEGTDTQYF; CDR3 DNA: TGTGCCAGCAGTAACGTTACGTGGGCTGGCGAAGGCACGGATACGCAGTATTTT
D gene: .; V gene: TRBV5-1; clone size: .; J gene: TRBJ2-3; CDR3 protein: CASSSGRRGTDTQYF; CDR3 DNA: TGCGCCAGCAGCTCTGGTCGCCGGGGCACAGATACGCAGTATTTT
D gene: .; V gene: TRBV12-3/TRBV12-4; clone size: .; J gene: TRBJ2-6; CDR3 protein: CASHSGANVLTF; CDR3 DNA: TGTGCCAGCCACTCTGGGGCCAACGTCCTGACTTTC
D gene: .; V gene: TRBV5-6; clone size: few; J gene: TRBJ1-1; CDR3 protein: CASSFGTVWGEAFF; CDR3 DNA: TGTGCCAGCAGCTTCGGGACGGTTTGGGGAGAAGCTTTCTTT
D gene: .; V gene: TRBV6-2/TRBV6-3; clone size: few; J gene: TRBJ1-2; CDR3 protein: CASWTVVNYGYTF; CDR3 DNA: TGTGCCAGCTGGACAGTCGTTAACTATGGCTACACCTTC
D gene: .; V gene: TRBV20-1; clone size: .; J gene: TRBJ2-1; CDR3 protein: CSARDQSGMPGRALYNEQFF; CDR3 DNA: TGCAGTGCTAGAGATCAATCGGGGATGCCGGGGCGGGCGCTCTACAATGAGCAGTTCTTC
D gene: .; V gene: TRBV7-9; clone size: few; J gene: TRBJ2-7; CDR3 protein: CASSHHSGAGYEQYF; CDR3 DNA: TGTGCCAGCAGCCACCACTCGGGTGCCGGGTACGAGCAGTACTTC